A single sample gave rise to the 9 T cell receptor beta chains below, sequenced in a study of control samples from healthy donors and cancer patients. Only in-frame clones appear in the TCRdb table, and some are missing; sequencing was by immunoSEQ multiplex PCR. The table shows 150,000 to 200,000 clones, with around 90% occurring only once. The sample was blood. These receptors were obtained from a woman aged 45-65 years in good health.

This sequence joins TRBV30 and TRBJ1-4, with TRBD1 identical over 7 bases. The germline CDR1 and CDR2 sequences are GTSNPN and SVGIG (reference sequence). This CDR3 contains 15 residues. Germline trimming cut 1 base from V and 9 bases from J; bases unmatched to any gene: 11. CDR3: CAWSDEIRGRKKLFF. The DNA for the CDR3 is TGTGCCTGGAGTGACGAAATAAGGGGGCGCAAAAAACTGTTTTTT.

The chain uses TRBV5-1 and TRBJ1-1, with no clear D. Trimming cost V 0 bases and J 8 bases, with 11 bases left between them. The CDR3 spans 13 residues. Germline V gene sequence: CDR1 SGHRS, CDR2 YFSETQ. The CDR3 DNA reads as TGCGCCAGCAGCTTGGGGACGGTGGGGGAAGCTTTCTTT. It encodes CASSLGTVGEAFF.

This clone was detected only once. J is TRBJ1-6 and V is TRBV2; TRBD1 might be the D (5 bases). From germline, CDR1 is SNHLY and CDR2 FYNNEI. Deletions cut 7 bases from V and 6 bases from J, with 16 bases between. The CDR3 consists of 15 residues. CDR3 in DNA: TGTGCCAGCACTCCATACCGGGACGTTAATTCACCCCTCCACTTT. This encodes CASTPYRDVNSPLHF.

The rearrangement links TRBV5-4 to TRBJ2-3, with 10 bases lining up with TRBD2. The CDR3 consists of 14 residues. J gave up 5 bases and V 2 bases, and 2 bases lay outside the gene matches. The germline V gene encodes CDR1 SGHNT and CDR2 YYREEE (reference sequence). CDR3 bases: TGTGCCAGCAGCTTCTTAGCGGGGGGAGATACGCAGTATTTT. Its protein is CASSFLAGGDTQYF.

The chain is built from TRBV19 and TRBJ1-5; 7 bases are a match to TRBD1. This CDR3 is built from 18 residues. Germline trimming cut 5 bases from V and 5 bases from J; bases unmatched to any gene: 18. Germline CDR1 LNHDA, CDR2 SQIVND (reference sequence). The CDR3 DNA reads as TGTGCCAGTAGTTTTTACAGGGGACAATCGGGACGTGATCAGCCCCAGCATTTT. It yields the protein CASSFYRGQSGRDQPQHF.

A single count supports this clone. V and J are TRBV28 and TRBJ1-4; D might be TRBD1 (5 bases). V gave up 5 bases and J gave up 10 bases, with 14 bases separating them. The CDR3 is made up of 13 amino acids. Germline CDR1 reads MDHEN; CDR2 reads SYDVKM. The CDR3 sequence: CASSGTPRRKLFF. In DNA form, the CDR3 reads TGTGCCAGCAGTGGGACCCCTCGGCGAAAACTGTTTTTT.

This clone has only one observation. Other DNA variants within this sample encode the same CDR3. This chain connects TRBV4-3 to TRBJ1-2, with D maybe TRBD1 (6 bases). The CDR3 has 15 amino acids. V shed 0 bases and J shed 7 bases, with 15 bases lying between them. Germline-derived CDR1 and CDR2 are LGHNA and YSLEER. The CDR3 nucleotides read TGCGCCAGCAGCCAAGATAGTGGGGGGGCGGGTGGCTACACCTTC. Residues: CASSQDSGGAGGYTF.

This chain connects TRBV6-2 or TRBV6-3 to TRBJ1-4; D remains unclear. The germline CDR1 and CDR2 sequences are MNHEY and SVGEGT. The V end lost 5 bases, the J end lost 6 bases, and 13 bases lay between the germline ends. The CDR3 consists of 14 residues. The CDR3 region has the DNA TGTGCCAGCAGTCCACCGGGCCCCTATGAAAAACTGTTTTTT. It translates to CASSPPGPYEKLFF.

The chain has TRBV3-1 (or the pseudogene TRBV3-2) and TRBJ1-1; perhaps TRBD1 as D (6 bases). Germline V gives CDR1 LGHDT, CDR2 YNNKEL (reference sequence). The CDR3 is 13 residues long. The V and J ends lost 8 bases and 3 bases respectively, with 13 bases between them. The CDR3 reads CASARGEDTEAFF. The CDR3 coding sequence is TGTGCCAGCGCCAGGGGCGAGGACACTGAAGCTTTCTTT.